The subject of this entry is one T cell receptor beta chain. The entry originates in a study of cytomegalovirus exposure and HLA in healthy donors. PCR primers comprised 60 Vbeta and 13 Jbeta primers. This table comes from immunoSEQ multiplex PCR, and its TCRdb copy is limited to in-frame clones, with some not included. The sample has about 180,000 clones; about 78% are singletons. The CDR3 spans 14 residues. Deletions cut 10 bases from V and 5 bases from J, with 20 bases between. Germline V gene sequence: CDR1 MNHNS, CDR2 SASEGT. The chain employs TRBV6-1 and TRBJ1-1; no reliable D call. The sample comprised PBMCs. This TCR came from a middle-aged man in good health and CMV-seronegative. CDR3 DNA sequence: TGTGCCACCTCGAAGTTTGGGGAGGTGACTGAAGCTTTCTTT. Translated, it gives CATSKFGEVTEAFF.